This T cell receptor (beta chain) was identified in a study of molecular identifiers for immune sequencing clone quantification. V lost 0 bases, J lost 1 base, and 10 bases lay in between. The CDR3 extends over 15 amino acids. Germline V gene data show CDR1 as MNHEY and CDR2 as SVGEGT. It was with previously described methods and listed TCR primers that bulk TCR libraries were made. MiXCR, applied by TCRdb to the PCR reads, yields one record per CDR3 protein. The sample carries about 640,000 distinct CDR3 sequences, just under 20% recorded once. This clonotype was observed many times. The sequence derives from a human donor in good health. Some libraries in this study had Jurkat cell RNA spiked in. V usage is TRBV6-2 or TRBV6-3 and J usage is TRBJ2-7; the D gene is possibly TRBD2 (5 bases). The material sequenced was naive CD8+ T cells from blood, with Jurkat cell RNA spiked in. The subset is: FACS-sorted CD8+CD4-CCR7+CD45RA+ naive T cells. The CDR3 DNA follows: TGTGCCAGCAGTTACTCGTCGGGGTGGTCCTACGAGCAGTACTTC. Its translation: CASSYSSGWSYEQYF.